The subject of this entry is one T cell receptor (beta chain). The length of the CDR3 is 12 residues. V gave up 6 bases and J gave up 4 bases, with 12 bases separating them. CDR1 and CDR2 (germline): DFQATT, SNEGSKA (reference sequence). TCRdb recomputed calls from the 5' RACE reads with MiXCR, one row per CDR3 protein. The sample lists more than 55,000 distinct CDR3 sequences, 26% seen once, with roughly 2.1% in the top ten. Treg sorting used a CD4+CD25+CD127-/low gate. The source of this sequence is a female donor with breast cancer. The sample comprised tumor-infiltrating Tregs sorted from the breast tumor. The chain recombines TRBV20-1 with TRBJ1-2, with TRBD1 as a possible D gene (5 bases). CDR3 protein: CSALRDAYGYTF. The CDR3 DNA reads as TGCAGTGCACTGCGGGACGCCTATGGCTACACCTTC.